This is a list of T cell receptor beta chains from one sample in a study of blood T cell repertoires in COVID-19. Produced via immunoSEQ multiplex PCR; TCRdb's table is partial and in-frame only. The sample consists of approximately 180,000 clones, roughly 91% of them appearing once. The specimen was peripheral blood. These receptors all stem from a human donor in a cohort sampled during active COVID-19. CDR3s include the opening cysteine and the closing phenylalanine or tryptophan. A D gene is named only where the DNA matches it firmly. Rows give clone size only sometimes, using once, few, many, or a class for an expanded clone.

CDR3 protein	CDR3 DNA	J gene	V gene	clone size	D gene
CASSRGTSGSNYNEQFF	TGTGCCAGCAGTCGGGGGACTAGCGGATCGAACTACAATGAGCAGTTCTTC	TRBJ2-1	TRBV28	.	TRBD2
CASRRVGTAYNEQFF	TGTGCCAGCAGGAGGGTTGGGACAGCTTACAATGAGCAGTTCTTC	TRBJ2-1	TRBV2	.	TRBD1
CASSQAGTGNTIYF	TGTGCCAGCAGCCAAGCAGGGACTGGAAACACCATATATTTT	TRBJ1-3	TRBV3-1/TRBV3-2	.	.
CASSLWGQGRTEAFF	TGTGCCAGCAGTTTATGGGGACAGGGGAGAACTGAAGCTTTCTTT	TRBJ1-1	TRBV28	.	TRBD1
CASSKDGGTNEKLFF	TGCGCCAGCAGCAAGGACGGGGGGACTAATGAAAAACTGTTTTTT	TRBJ1-4	TRBV5-1	.	.
CAWSVSGVGEQFF	TGTGCCTGGAGTGTATCAGGGGTGGGTGAGCAGTTCTTC	TRBJ2-1	TRBV30	.	.
CASSFLADGEQFF	TGTGCCAGCAGTTTTCTAGCGGACGGGGAGCAGTTCTTC	TRBJ2-1	TRBV25-1	.	TRBD2
CASSLVSGTRRETQYF	TGTGCCAGCAGTTTGGTTAGCGGGACCCGACGAGAGACCCAGTACTTC	TRBJ2-5	TRBV27	.	TRBD2
CASSFGHSYEQYF	TGTGCCAGCAGCTTTGGACACAGCTACGAGCAGTACTTC	TRBJ2-7	TRBV7-6	.	.
CASSQRGGLETQYF	TGTGCCAGCAGCCAGCGGGGGGGCTTGGAGACCCAGTACTTC	TRBJ2-5	TRBV3-1/TRBV3-2	.	TRBD2
CASSGGQGRLQPQHF	TGTGCCAGCAGTGGGGGACAGGGCCGGCTTCAGCCCCAGCATTTT	TRBJ1-5	TRBV6-2/TRBV6-3	.	TRBD1
CASSKGQKNTGELFF	TGCGCCAGCAGCAAGGGACAGAAAAACACCGGGGAGCTGTTTTTT	TRBJ2-2	TRBV4-3	.	TRBD1
CSVGYGGNSPLHF	TGCAGCGTTGGCTACGGGGGGAATTCACCCCTCCACTTT	TRBJ1-6	TRBV29-1	.	.
CASSQNRDLTWYGYTF	TGCGCCAGCAGCCAAAACAGGGACCTGACTTGGTATGGCTACACCTTC	TRBJ1-2	TRBV4-3	.	.
CASSGTGLTYEQYF	TGTGCCAGCTCCGGGACAGGCTTAACCTACGAGCAGTACTTC	TRBJ2-7	TRBV6-6	.	TRBD1
CASSGLHTEAFF	TGTGCCAGCTCTGGACTGCACACTGAAGCTTTCTTT	TRBJ1-1	TRBV5-6	.	.
CATSRELTRVADTQYF	TGTGCCACCAGCAGAGAACTAACTAGGGTCGCAGATACGCAGTATTTT	TRBJ2-3	TRBV15	.	.
CAWDKLAGFSDTQYF	TGTGCCTGGGATAAACTAGCGGGATTCTCAGATACGCAGTATTTT	TRBJ2-3	TRBV30	.	TRBD2
CASSSLLAGGEQFF	TGTGCCAGTAGTTCGTTACTAGCGGGGGGGGAGCAGTTCTTC	TRBJ2-1	TRBV19	.	TRBD2
CASSQGTGFYEQYF	TGTGCCAGCAGCCAAGGGACAGGGTTCTACGAGCAGTACTTC	TRBJ2-7	TRBV3-1/TRBV3-2	.	TRBD1
CASRRELEEKLFF	TGCGCCAGCCGCCGGGAGTTGGAAGAAAAACTGTTTTTT	TRBJ1-4	TRBV5-1	.	.
CASSYTGKTQETQYF	TGTGCCAGCAGTTACACCGGGAAGACCCAAGAGACCCAGTACTTC	TRBJ2-5	TRBV2	once	.
CASSHLRREAYEQYF	TGTGCCAGCAGCCACCTGAGGCGGGAGGCCTACGAGCAGTACTTC	TRBJ2-7	TRBV21-1	.	.
CASSSPDRGTYEQYF	TGTGCCAGCAGCTCACCCGACAGGGGGACCTACGAGCAGTACTTC	TRBJ2-7	TRBV11-1	.	TRBD1
CASSFSQGAYEQYF	TGTGCCAGCAGTTTCAGTCAGGGGGCCTACGAGCAGTACTTC	TRBJ2-7	TRBV27	.	TRBD1
CSVLPRDSFEAFF	TGCAGCGTTTTGCCCCGGGACAGCTTTGAAGCTTTCTTT	TRBJ1-1	TRBV29-1	few	TRBD1
CASRSEQGGYYNSPLHF	TGTGCCAGCAGATCAGAGCAGGGGGGCTACTATAATTCACCCCTCCACTTT	TRBJ1-6	TRBV28	few	TRBD1
CAISESQGQPQHF	TGTGCCATCAGTGAGTCACAGGGTCAGCCCCAGCATTTT	TRBJ1-5	TRBV10-3	.	.
CASSLEQGPTSITF	TGTGCCAGCTCACTAGAACAGGGGCCCACATCCATCACCTTC	TRBJ1-2	TRBV18	.	TRBD1
CASSLLSRGSGDTQYF	TGTGCCAGCAGTTTACTTAGTCGGGGGAGTGGAGATACGCAGTATTTT	TRBJ2-3	TRBV27	.	.
CAHRTGTSGNTIYF	TGTGCACACCGCACAGGGACCTCTGGAAACACCATATATTTT	TRBJ1-3	TRBV6-5	few	.
CASSLGQSTDTQYF	TGTGCCAGCAGCTTGGGACAAAGCACAGATACGCAGTATTTT	TRBJ2-3	TRBV5-5	.	.
CASSGGNDTDTQYF	TGTGCCAGCAGTGGCGGGAACGACACAGATACGCAGTATTTT	TRBJ2-3	TRBV6-4	.	.
CASSLAPAGGSYEQFF	TGCGCCAGCAGCTTGGCCCCGGCGGGGGGGAGCTATGAGCAGTTCTTC	TRBJ2-1	TRBV5-1	.	TRBD2
CASSIEGHPSSYNEQFF	TGTGCCAGTAGTATAGAGGGACACCCGAGCTCCTACAATGAGCAGTTCTTC	TRBJ2-1	TRBV19	.	.
CASSYLAGAYNEQFF	TGTGCCAGCAGTTACTTAGCGGGAGCCTACAATGAGCAGTTCTTC	TRBJ2-1	TRBV6-2/TRBV6-3	.	TRBD2
CASSQEGKSGNSYNEQFF	TGTGCCAGCAGCCAAGAGGGAAAAAGCGGGAACTCCTACAATGAGCAGTTCTTC	TRBJ2-1	TRBV14	once	TRBD2
CASSQDRTAYNEKLFF	TGCGCCAGCAGCCAAGACCGGACAGCCTATAATGAAAAACTGTTTTTT	TRBJ1-4	TRBV4-3	.	.
CASSQTGGSQETQYF	TGCGCCAGCAGCCAAACAGGGGGTAGTCAAGAGACCCAGTACTTC	TRBJ2-5	TRBV5-1	once	TRBD1
CASSSQGDLTEAFF	TGTGCCAGCAGCTCACAGGGAGATCTCACTGAAGCTTTCTTT	TRBJ1-1	TRBV7-9	.	.
CASSQDQGFAPFF	TGCGCCAGCAGCCAAGATCAGGGTTTCGCTCCGTTCTTC	TRBJ2-1	TRBV4-3	.	.
CAWSDRGWSEQYF	TGTGCCTGGAGTGATAGGGGATGGTCCGAGCAGTACTTC	TRBJ2-7	TRBV30	few	.
CAIRETEPISPLHF	TGTGCCATCAGGGAGACAGAGCCAATTTCACCCCTCCACTTT	TRBJ1-6	TRBV10-3	.	.
CASSQQGESTDTQYF	TGCGCCAGCAGCCAGCAGGGGGAAAGCACAGATACGCAGTATTTT	TRBJ2-3	TRBV4-3	.	TRBD1
CASRPQRSGEKLFF	TGTGCCAGTAGGCCACAGAGGTCGGGGGAAAAACTGTTTTTT	TRBJ1-4	TRBV19	.	.
CASRDRGYNEQFF	TGTGCCAGCAGAGACAGGGGCTACAATGAGCAGTTCTTC	TRBJ2-1	TRBV7-2	.	TRBD1
CASSIRRVPNTEAFF	TGTGCCAGCAGCATTCGCAGGGTACCTAACACTGAAGCTTTCTTT	TRBJ1-1	TRBV5-5	.	.
CASSYSMTRDRRSAYEQYF	TGTGCCAGCAGTTACTCCATGACTAGAGACAGACGCAGCGCCTACGAGCAGTACTTC	TRBJ2-7	TRBV6-2/TRBV6-3	.	.
CASSVAGTGDYNEQFF	TGTGCCAGCAGCGTAGCGGGGACAGGGGACTACAATGAGCAGTTCTTC	TRBJ2-1	TRBV9	.	TRBD1
CASRTSGMQETQYF	TGTGCCAGCAGGACTAGCGGGATGCAAGAGACCCAGTACTTC	TRBJ2-5	TRBV6-5	few	TRBD2
CASSEALQAGVYEQYF	TGTGCCAGCAGTGAAGCGCTTCAGGCGGGGGTCTACGAGCAGTACTTC	TRBJ2-7	TRBV2	.	TRBD2
CASSFRENTGELFF	TGTGCCAGCAGCTTTCGGGAAAACACCGGGGAGCTGTTTTTT	TRBJ2-2	TRBV5-4	.	.
CASSPILSGQGMNTEAFF	TGTGCCAGCTCACCCATCCTATCCGGACAGGGGATGAACACTGAAGCTTTCTTT	TRBJ1-1	TRBV18	.	TRBD1
CASSQGQYNEQFF	TGTGCCAGCAGTCAAGGACAGTACAATGAGCAGTTCTTC	TRBJ2-1	TRBV6-2/TRBV6-3	.	.
CASNRNLLRNTEAFF	TGTGCCAGCAATAGGAACCTACTACGGAACACTGAAGCTTTCTTT	TRBJ1-1	TRBV28	.	.
CASSQEVRGGGYTF	TGCGCCAGCAGCCAAGAAGTTAGGGGAGGCGGCTACACCTTC	TRBJ1-2	TRBV4-3	once	.
CASSPGTRGEQFF	TGCGCCAGCAGCCCCGGGACTAGAGGAGAGCAGTTCTTC	TRBJ2-1	TRBV5-1	.	TRBD2